The present T cell receptor (beta chain) was sequenced within a study of blood T cells in healthy people across ages (dated by TCRdb to between 2014 and 2016). For the wider study: In model experiments, template switching captured about one uniquely barcoded TCR beta cDNA molecule for every two T cells. Using deep sequencing normalized with unique cDNA molecular identifiers, the study measured how TCR beta repertoire diversity changes with age. The donors were divided into four age groups: young (average 16 years), middle-aged (around 41), aged (about 62) and long-lived (82). To avoid experimental bias, donors of different ages were spread randomly across the sequencing lanes. Using the same blood draw, the study looked at two additional independent replicas of 1 million unique cDNA reads for two donors, one aged 18 to 30 and the other aged 80 or older. The full study reports these points: Compared with the aged group, more naive CD4+ T cells, fewer expanded clones and increased TCR diversity were shown by the long-lived group, suggesting age selection. Estimates of total diversity from one million sequenced T cells were regarded as lower bounds and underestimates. Since profiling was done on bulk unsorted PBMCs, naive and antigen-experienced compartments could not be conclusively compared. Donor CMV infection status was unknown, potentially confounding age-related changes in expanded clonotypes. A strong correlation was found between observed TCR beta diversity and the percentage of naive T cells measured by flow cytometry. Observed TCR beta diversity per million T cells fell roughly linearly with age, and a significant reduction was already apparent by age roughly 40.

The donors were roughly 40 Caucasian individuals from Russia, aged 6 to 90 years, who were systemically healthy. Around 9.9 milliliters of peripheral blood were collected from each donor into EDTA-treated Vacutainer tubes. Ficoll-Paque density-gradient centrifugation was used to isolate PBMCs, with at least 6.5 million obtained per sample. Total RNA, at least 6 micrograms per sample, was extracted from PBMCs with Trizol reagent. The percentages of naive CD45RAhigh/CD27high T cells were determined by flow cytometry on a PBMC aliquot from every donor. This clonotype was found a few times. Its binding antigen is unknown. No base quality information exists; no much larger clone differs at one position. Libraries were built with 5' RACE. Sequenced using an Illumina HiSeq 2500. A second PCR of 7 to 11 cycles was performed with a sample-barcoded 5' primer and a J-beta primer mix. A unique molecular identifier was introduced onto each TCR beta cDNA molecule by a template-switch 5' adaptor carrying 12 random nucleotides. Each sample yielded at least 2.5 million CDR3-containing paired-end reads. All of the RNA was converted into first-strand cDNA using the Mint cDNA synthesis kit, with a TRBC-specific oligonucleotide serving as the primer. Following uracil-DNA glycosylase treatment, a first 18-cycle PCR with universal primers M1SS and BC2_uni_R was performed on all cDNA. In the paper's pipeline: For normalization, 1 million high-quality reads were randomly selected from each sample, with every read carrying a distinct molecular identifier. Reads with shared molecular identifiers were discarded instead of being binned into consensus sequences. MiTCR, with a Q25 quality threshold and the strictest error-elimination algorithm, was used for CDR3 identification, clonotype clustering and error correction. A nonparametric unseen species model with Euler transformation was used to estimate lower-bound total TCR beta diversity. TCRdb handled the public reads itself, with Q25 trimming in fastp and clone calling in MiXCR, and kept productive beta chains. Rows with one shared CDR3 protein collapse into an entry with the most common genes and DNA. None of the V and J calls come from the authors' own analysis; TCRdb made them. A total of over a million distinct CDR3 sequences appear in this sample, 35% to 45% of them only once. The leading ten clones occupy over 3.5% of the sample.

CDR1 and CDR2, per the germline V gene, are ENHRY and SYGVKD. Trimming costs V 2 bases and J 10 bases, and their ends lie 15 bases apart. The CDR3 starts with the cysteine, ends with the phenylalanine, and has 14 residues. The read is trimmed to its CDR3 DNA, 42 bases read in frame from base 1. The receptor chain draws on TRBV10-3 and TRBJ2-1, with no confidently assigned D gene. The TCR originated in a woman younger than 35 in good health. Source material: blood. CDR3 protein: CAISEPLTSGEQFF. The DNA reads TGTGCCATCAGTGAGCCCCTCACCTCGGGCGAGCAGTTCTTC.